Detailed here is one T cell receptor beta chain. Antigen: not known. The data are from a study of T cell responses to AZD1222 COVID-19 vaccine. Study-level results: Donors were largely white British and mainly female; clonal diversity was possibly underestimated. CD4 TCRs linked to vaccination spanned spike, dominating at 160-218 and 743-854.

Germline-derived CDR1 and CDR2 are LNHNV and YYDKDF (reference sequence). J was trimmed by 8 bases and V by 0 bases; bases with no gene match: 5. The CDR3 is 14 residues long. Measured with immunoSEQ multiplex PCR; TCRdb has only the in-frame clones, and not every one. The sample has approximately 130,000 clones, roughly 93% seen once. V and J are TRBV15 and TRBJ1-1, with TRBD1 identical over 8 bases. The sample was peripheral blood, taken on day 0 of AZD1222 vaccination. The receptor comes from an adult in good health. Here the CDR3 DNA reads TGTGCCACCAGCAGAGATAGGGCAGGGGGCGAAGCTTTCTTT. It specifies CATSRDRAGGEAFF.